The 28 T cell receptor beta chains below come from one sample, sequenced in a study of cytomegalovirus exposure and HLA in healthy donors. PCR used 60 Vbeta primers and 13 Jbeta primers. Sequenced by immunoSEQ multiplex PCR; TCRdb stores in-frame clones only, minus some. The sample has some 110,000 clones; around a tenth are singletons. Sequencing used PBMCs. Receptors originate from a man aged 35 to 55 in good health and CMV-seropositive.

This clone was observed a few times. The chain recombines TRBV7-2 with TRBJ2-3; 10 bases align to TRBD2. The ends lost 1 base at V and 5 bases at J; junction bases unmatched: 0. CDR1 SGHTA and CDR2 FQGNSA come from the germline V gene. This CDR3 spans 14 amino acids. CDR3: CASSLGLAGDTQYF. The CDR3 DNA reads TGTGCCAGCAGCTTAGGACTAGCGGGAGATACGCAGTATTTT. Together with reference TRBV7-2 and TRBJ2-3, the CDR3 gives the full variable domain: GAGVSQSPSNKVTEKGKDVELRCDPISGHTALYWYRQSLGQGLEFLIYFQGNSAPDKSGLPSDRFSAERTGGSVSTLTIQRTQQEDSAVYLCASSLGLAGDTQYFGPGTRLTVL.

This clone showed up just a few times. The chain links TRBV7-8 to TRBJ2-7, with D tentatively TRBD2 (6 bases). V lost 0 bases to trimming and J lost 4 bases, with 13 bases between them. CDR1 is SGHVS, CDR2 FQNEAQ, per germline. The CDR3 is 15 residues long. The CDR3 here is CASSLARDSGYEQYF. CDR3 bases: TGTGCCAGCAGCTTAGCCCGGGACTCGGGATACGAGCAGTACTTC.

The chain uses TRBV6-6 and TRBJ2-2, with 10 bases matching TRBD2. The junction had 8 bases not matched to a gene; V was cut back by 6 bases and J by 7 bases. Germline V gene sequence: CDR1 MNHNY, CDR2 SVGAGI (reference sequence). The CDR3 sequence is 15 residues long. CDR3 amino acids: CASSHTSGVGGELFF. CDR3 DNA sequence: TGTGCCAGCAGCCACACTAGCGGGGTCGGCGGGGAGCTGTTTTTT.

A few counts support this clone. The chain recombines TRBV13 with TRBJ2-2, with 12 positions matching TRBD2. After removal of 5 bases from V and 6 bases from J, the junction contained 4 bases not matched to a gene. Germline CDR1 PRHDT, CDR2 FYEKMQ (reference sequence). This CDR3 region has 15 residues. CDR3: CASSGLAGGAGELFF. CDR3 coding DNA: TGTGCCAGCAGCGGTCTAGCGGGAGGGGCCGGGGAGCTGTTTTTT.

The rearrangement joins TRBV5-1 to TRBJ1-1; possible D gene TRBD1, 5 bases. Trimming shortened V by 3 bases and J by 5 bases, and 14 bases separated the two germline ends. This CDR3 is built from 14 residues. Germline CDR1 SGHRS, CDR2 YFSETQ. The CDR3, as DNA: TGCGCCAGCAGCTCTGGGCAGGGTGGTACTGAAGCTTTCTTT. Protein product: CASSSGQGGTEAFF.

In its sample, this clone was seen a few times. This rearrangement joins TRBV11-2 to TRBJ1-4; TRBD1 is a possible D gene (6 bases). Trimming left V 1 base short and J 0 bases short, with 9 bases between. The CDR3 length is 16 residues. Germline V gives CDR1 SGHAT, CDR2 FQNNGV. The CDR3 DNA reads TGTGCCAGCAGCTTAGTGGCAGGGGCAACTAATGAAAAACTGTTTTTT. Encoded protein: CASSLVAGATNEKLFF.

The chain has TRBV5-1 and TRBJ1-1, with D hard to call. V lost 0 bases and J lost 2, with 11 bases in between. From germline, CDR1 is SGHRS and CDR2 YFSETQ. CDR3 length: 15 amino acids. The CDR3, as DNA: TGCGCCAGCAGCTTGGCCGCGGGGAGAAACACTGAAGCTTTCTTT. Amino acids: CASSLAAGRNTEAFF.

This clone was counted ten times or more. The chain links TRBV29-1 to TRBJ2-1; 12 bases match TRBD1. Looked up from germline, CDR1 is SQVTM and CDR2 is ANQGSEA. J gave up 7 bases and V 7 bases, and 11 bases lay outside the gene matches. The CDR3 has 15 amino acids. CDR3 DNA: TGCAGCGCTGACCCGGGACAGGGGGCGAGGAATGAGCAGTTCTTC. The encoded protein is CSADPGQGARNEQFF.

V usage is TRBV9 and J usage is TRBJ1-1, with 9 bases aligning to TRBD1. V shed 3 bases, J shed 1 base, and the junction held 7 bases outside the gene matches. Germline-derived CDR1 and CDR2 are SGDLS and YYNGEE. The CDR3 runs to 16 residues. The CDR3: CASSGTGTGPNTEAFF. CDR3 DNA sequence: TGTGCCAGCAGCGGTACCGGGACAGGGCCGAACACTGAAGCTTTCTTT.

This clone was counted many times. The same CDR3 also results from other DNA sequences found in this sample. This sequence joins TRBV6-1 and TRBJ2-7, with 13 positions matching TRBD2. CDR1 and CDR2 from the germline V gene are MNHNS and SASEGT. With 1 base clipped from V and 4 bases from J, the junction kept 1 base outside the gene matches. This CDR3 has 15 residues. In DNA, the CDR3 is TGTGCCAGCAGTGAAGGGACTAGCGGGAGTTACGAGCAGTACTTC. Translation gives CASSEGTSGSYEQYF.

This rearrangement joins TRBV5-5 to TRBJ2-7, with D possibly being TRBD1 (6 bases). The CDR3 runs to 14 residues. The germline V gene has CDR1 SGHKS and CDR2 YYEKEE (reference sequence). V was clipped by 1 base and J by 6 bases, with 14 bases between them. The CDR3: CASSLPVGTPEQYF. In DNA, the CDR3 is TGTGCCAGCAGCTTGCCGGTAGGGACACCCGAGCAGTACTTC.

The chain joins TRBV6-6 to TRBJ1-2; 9 positions match TRBD1. Germline trimming cut 0 bases from V and 4 bases from J; bases unmatched to any gene: 3. The V gene's germline CDR1 is MNHNY and CDR2 SVGAGI (reference sequence). CDR3 size: 15 residues. The CDR3 loop reads CASSYSGGQGYGYTF. DNA of the CDR3: TGTGCCAGCAGTTACTCAGGGGGACAGGGCTATGGCTACACCTTC.

This clone has only a few counts. The genes are TRBV2 and TRBJ2-3; 7 bases match TRBD2. The ends lost 7 bases at V and 8 bases at J; junction bases unmatched: 15. CDR1 and CDR2 (germline): SNHLY, FYNNEI. The CDR3 sequence is 15 residues long. The CDR3 reads CASTPGGEYWGTQYF. The DNA of the CDR3 is TGTGCCAGCACCCCGGGGGGAGAGTACTGGGGTACGCAGTATTTT.

The table lists this clone with a few counts. V and J are TRBV7-9 and TRBJ2-2; D uncertain. The V end lost 2 bases, the J end lost 5 bases, and 12 bases lay between the germline ends. This CDR3 comprises 15 residues. Germline CDR1 reads SEHNR; CDR2 reads FQNEAQ (reference sequence). CDR3 residues: CASSLPSGLTGELFF. CDR3 coding DNA: TGTGCCAGCAGCTTACCATCAGGTCTAACCGGGGAGCTGTTTTTT.

This clone was counted only a few times. The genes are TRBV19 and TRBJ1-1; TRBD1 agrees at 7 bases. This CDR3 has 14 amino acids. Germline V gives CDR1 LNHDA, CDR2 SQIVND (reference sequence). The junction had 4 bases not matched to a gene; V was cut back by 1 base and J by 5 bases. CDR3: CASSIGQGVTEAFF. In nucleotides, the CDR3 is TGTGCCAGTAGTATAGGCCAGGGGGTTACTGAAGCTTTCTTT.

The CDR3, as DNA: TGTGCCAGCAGCTACGCGACAGGGTGGGGTGAGCAGTTCTTC. Amino acid sequence: CASSYATGWGEQFF. The chain couples TRBV7-2 to TRBJ2-1; 7 bases match TRBD1. Germline lookup yields CDR1 SGHTA and CDR2 FQGNSA. V lost 4 bases to trimming and J lost 9 bases; unmatched junction nucleotides: 9. This CDR3 is 14 amino acids long.

A few counts support this clone. The chain combines TRBV18 with TRBJ1-1; TRBD1 might be the D (5 bases). CDR1 and CDR2 from the germline V gene are KGHSH and LQKENI. Trimming took off 3 bases at V and 3 bases at J, with 11 bases between the two ends. This CDR3 contains 14 residues. The CDR3 spells CASSPQDSYTEAFF. CDR3 bases: TGTGCCAGCTCACCCCAAGACAGTTACACTGAAGCTTTCTTT.

This clone was observed a few times. The rearrangement uses TRBV5-4 and TRBJ1-5; D is unclear. Germline lookup yields CDR1 SGHNT and CDR2 YYREEE (reference sequence). Trimming removed 0 bases at V and 0 bases at J, with 4 bases between. The CDR3 totals 14 residues. The CDR3 DNA sequence: TGTGCCAGCAGCTTGGCCGGTAGCAATCAGCCCCAGCATTTT. Translated, it gives CASSLAGSNQPQHF.

This rearrangement joins TRBV9 to TRBJ2-3; perhaps TRBD2 as D (6 bases). The ends were cut back, 1 base at V and 2 bases at J, with 14 bases in the middle. Germline V gene lookup returns CDR1 SGDLS and CDR2 YYNGEE. The CDR3 runs 16 residues. CDR3 DNA: TGTGCCAGCAGCGTATACGCGGCGGGATACACAGATACGCAGTATTTT. This codes for CASSVYAAGYTDTQYF.

This sequence joins TRBV27 and TRBJ2-1, with 10 positions matching TRBD1. V shed 7 bases and J 9 bases; nucleotides not matched to a gene: 3. The CDR3 is made up of 12 amino acids. Germline CDR1 and CDR2: MNHEY and SMNVEV (reference sequence). The CDR3 region is CASTRDRGEQFF. In DNA form, the CDR3 reads TGTGCCAGCACGAGGGACAGGGGTGAGCAGTTCTTC.

The CDR3 reads CASSVPGRTGSNTDTQYF. The CDR3 DNA follows: TGTGCCAGCAGTGTCCCGGGGAGGACAGGGTCGAACACAGATACGCAGTATTTT. The chain recombines TRBV6-1 with TRBJ2-3; 8 bases fit TRBD1. V shed 4 bases, J shed 2 bases, and the junction held 14 bases outside the gene matches. Per germline, CDR1 MNHNS and CDR2 SASEGT. The CDR3 runs to 18 residues.

This clone was counted only a few times. The V call is TRBV14, the J call TRBJ1-1; 7 bases agree with TRBD1. Germline trimming cut 2 bases from V and 0 bases from J; bases unmatched to any gene: 3. Looked up from germline, CDR1 is SGHDN and CDR2 is FVKESK. The CDR3 covers 15 residues. The CDR3 nucleotides read TGTGCCAGCAGCCAACTCGACAGGGTGAACACTGAAGCTTTCTTT. Residues: CASSQLDRVNTEAFF.

The V call is TRBV28, the J call TRBJ2-7; 10 nucleotides match TRBD2. CDR1 and CDR2 from the germline V gene are MDHEN and SYDVKM. CDR3 length: 16 amino acids. After removal of 1 base from V and 2 bases from J, the junction contained 5 bases not matched to a gene. The CDR3 nucleotides read TGTGCCAGCAGTTTATCCAGGACTAGCGGAACCTACGAGCAGTACTTC. Amino acid sequence: CASSLSRTSGTYEQYF.

The chain joins TRBV4-3 to TRBJ2-3, with 9 bases fitting TRBD2. The CDR3 spans 16 residues. Germline-derived CDR1 and CDR2 are LGHNA and YSLEER. Trimming took 0 bases from V and 5 from J; bases not matched to a gene: 6. The chain's CDR3 is CASSQDLAGAGDTQYF. The CDR3 region has the DNA TGCGCCAGCAGCCAAGATTTAGCGGGAGCGGGAGATACGCAGTATTTT.

This CDR3 is CASSSTGGEKLFF. CDR3 nucleotides: TGTGCCAGCAGCTCTACCGGGGGAGAAAAACTGTTTTTT. The rearrangement uses TRBV9 and TRBJ1-4; D possibly corresponds to TRBD1 (5 bases). CDR1 is SGDLS, CDR2 YYNGEE, per germline. The CDR3 covers 13 residues. V was shortened by 4 bases and J by 8 bases, with 12 bases between the two germline ends.

The chain recombines TRBV4-2 with TRBJ1-2; D unresolved. This CDR3 has 16 amino acids. V lost 4 bases, J lost 8 bases, and 23 bases lay in between. CDR1 is LGHNA and CDR2 is YNFKEQ in the germline V gene. The CDR3 DNA reads TGTGCCAGCAGCCGGCCCGGCGCGGATGGCGCACCAGGCTACACCTTC. This encodes CASSRPGADGAPGYTF.

This chain uses TRBV15 with TRBJ1-5; 7 bases align to TRBD1. Germline V lookup: CDR1 LNHNV, CDR2 YYDKDF (reference sequence). The CDR3 runs to 14 residues. The V gene end was trimmed by 1 base and the J gene end by 6 bases; junction bases not matched to a gene: 3. In DNA, the CDR3 is TGTGCCACCAGCAGAGCGTCAGGGGGTCAGCCCCAGCATTTT. Amino acids: CATSRASGGQPQHF.

This chain links TRBV19 with TRBJ2-2; 12 positions agree with TRBD1. Germline V CDR1 and CDR2: LNHDA, SQIVND (reference sequence). Germline trimming cut 3 bases from V and 7 bases from J; bases unmatched to any gene: 6. The CDR3 totals 16 residues. The chain's CDR3 is CASSIQGQGANGELFF. In DNA form, the CDR3 reads TGTGCCAGTAGTATTCAGGGACAGGGGGCTAACGGGGAGCTGTTTTTT.